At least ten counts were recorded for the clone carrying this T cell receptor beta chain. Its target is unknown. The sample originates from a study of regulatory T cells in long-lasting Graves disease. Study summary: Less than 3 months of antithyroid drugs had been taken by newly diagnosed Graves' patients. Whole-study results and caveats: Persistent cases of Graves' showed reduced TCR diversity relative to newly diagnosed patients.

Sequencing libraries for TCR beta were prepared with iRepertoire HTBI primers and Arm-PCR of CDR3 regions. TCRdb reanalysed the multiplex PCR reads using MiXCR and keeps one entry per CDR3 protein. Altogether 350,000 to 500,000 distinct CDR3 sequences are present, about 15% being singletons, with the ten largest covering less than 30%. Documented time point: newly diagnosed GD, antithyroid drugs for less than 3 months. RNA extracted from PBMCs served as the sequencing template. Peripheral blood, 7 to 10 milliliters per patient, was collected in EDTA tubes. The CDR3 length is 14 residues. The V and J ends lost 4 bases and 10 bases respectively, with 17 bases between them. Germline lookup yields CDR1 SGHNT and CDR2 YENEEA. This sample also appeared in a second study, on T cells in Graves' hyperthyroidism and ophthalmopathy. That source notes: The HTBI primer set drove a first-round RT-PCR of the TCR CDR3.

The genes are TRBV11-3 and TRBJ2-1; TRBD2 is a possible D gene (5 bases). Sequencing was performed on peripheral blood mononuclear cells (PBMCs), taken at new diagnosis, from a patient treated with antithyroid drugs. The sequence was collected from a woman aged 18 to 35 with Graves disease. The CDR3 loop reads CASSSPGLPGEQFF. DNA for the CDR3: TGTGCCAGCAGCTCCCCCGGCCTACCGGGGGAGCAGTTCTTC.